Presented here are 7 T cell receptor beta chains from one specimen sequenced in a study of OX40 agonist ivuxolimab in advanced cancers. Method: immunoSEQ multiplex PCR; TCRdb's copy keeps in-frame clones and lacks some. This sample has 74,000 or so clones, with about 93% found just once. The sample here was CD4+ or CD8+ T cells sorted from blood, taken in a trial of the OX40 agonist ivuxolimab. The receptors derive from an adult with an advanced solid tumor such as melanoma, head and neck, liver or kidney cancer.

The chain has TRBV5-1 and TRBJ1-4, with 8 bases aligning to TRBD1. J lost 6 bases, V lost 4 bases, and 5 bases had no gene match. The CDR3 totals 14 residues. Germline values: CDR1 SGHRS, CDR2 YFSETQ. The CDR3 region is CASSGDRSDEKLFF. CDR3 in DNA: TGCGCCAGCAGCGGGGACAGGTCGGATGAAAAACTGTTTTTT.

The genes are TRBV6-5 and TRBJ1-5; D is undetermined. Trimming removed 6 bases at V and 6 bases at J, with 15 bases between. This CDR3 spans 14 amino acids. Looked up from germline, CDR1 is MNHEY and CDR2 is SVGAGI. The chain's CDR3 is CASRGLGLGQPQHF. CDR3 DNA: TGTGCCAGCAGGGGCTTGGGCCTGGGTCAGCCCCAGCATTTT.

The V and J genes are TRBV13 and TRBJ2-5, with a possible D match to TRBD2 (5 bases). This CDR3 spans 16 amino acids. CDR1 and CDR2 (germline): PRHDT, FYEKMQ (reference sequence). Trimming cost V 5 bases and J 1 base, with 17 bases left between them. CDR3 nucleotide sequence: TGTGCCAGCAGCCAACCTCGCGAGGGTGCCCAAGAGACCCAGTACTTC. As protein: CASSQPREGAQETQYF.

CDR3 nucleotides: TGTGCCAGCAGCTCCAGTTCTAGCGGGGAAGAGACCCAGTACTTC. As protein: CASSSSSSGEETQYF. V and J are TRBV11-3 and TRBJ2-5, with 9 bases aligning to TRBD2. Losses at the gene ends were 4 bases for V and 3 bases for J; bases not matched to a gene: 6. Per germline, CDR1 SGHNT and CDR2 YENEEA. The CDR3 is 15 amino acids.

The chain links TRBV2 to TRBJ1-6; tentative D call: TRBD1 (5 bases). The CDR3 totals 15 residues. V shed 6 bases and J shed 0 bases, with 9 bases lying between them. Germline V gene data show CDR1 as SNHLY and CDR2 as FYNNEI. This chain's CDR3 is CASRKGSSYNSPLHF. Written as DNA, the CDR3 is TGTGCCAGCAGGAAGGGGAGCTCCTATAATTCACCCCTCCACTTT.

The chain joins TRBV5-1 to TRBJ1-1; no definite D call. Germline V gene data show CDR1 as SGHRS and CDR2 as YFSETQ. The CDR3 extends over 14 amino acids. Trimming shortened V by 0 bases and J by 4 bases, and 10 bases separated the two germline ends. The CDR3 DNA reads TGCGCCAGCAGCTTGGCGTCCGGTGGCACTGAAGCTTTCTTT. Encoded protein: CASSLASGGTEAFF.

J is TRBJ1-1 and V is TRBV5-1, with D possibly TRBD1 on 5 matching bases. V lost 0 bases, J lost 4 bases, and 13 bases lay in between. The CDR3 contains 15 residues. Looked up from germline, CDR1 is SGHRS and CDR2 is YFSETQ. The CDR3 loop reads CASSLGQGLATEAFF. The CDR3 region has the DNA TGCGCCAGCAGCTTGGGGCAGGGTTTGGCCACTGAAGCTTTCTTT. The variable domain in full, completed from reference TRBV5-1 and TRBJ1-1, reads KAGVTQTPRYLIKTRGQQVTLSCSPISGHRSVSWYQQTPGQGLQFLFEYFSETQRNKGNFPGRFSGRQFSNSRSEMNVSTLELGDSALYLCASSLGQGLATEAFFGQGTRLTVV.